This T cell receptor (beta chain) derives from a study of shared clonotypes between healthy human individuals. The V and J ends lost 1 base and 0 bases respectively, with 15 bases between them. The CDR3 is 17 amino acids. Looked up from germline, CDR1 is SGHAT and CDR2 is FQNNGV. The table came from immunoSEQ multiplex PCR; TCRdb's copy has only in-frame clones and leaves some out. The data hold millions of clones, with roughly 92% observed a single time. Sequenced input: naive CD4+ T cells sorted from blood. Indicated subset: CD45RA+ positively selected. J is TRBJ2-5 and V is TRBV11-2, with D unclear. The clonotype was recovered from a man younger than 35 in good health. The CDR3 reads CASSLAGHIGYQETQYF. As DNA, the CDR3 is TGTGCCAGCAGCTTAGCCGGCCATATCGGCTACCAAGAGACCCAGTACTTC.